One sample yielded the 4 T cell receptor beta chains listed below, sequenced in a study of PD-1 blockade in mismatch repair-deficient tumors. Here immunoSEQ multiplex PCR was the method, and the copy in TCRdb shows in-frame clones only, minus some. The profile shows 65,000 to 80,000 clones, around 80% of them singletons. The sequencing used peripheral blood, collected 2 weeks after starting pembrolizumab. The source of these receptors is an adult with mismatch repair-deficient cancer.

The CDR3 region has the DNA TGTGCCAGCAGCTCATTAAGTGGGGGAGGGGGAGAGACCCAGTACTTC. The encoded protein is CASSSLSGGGGETQYF. This sequence joins TRBV11-3 and TRBJ2-5, with TRBD2 as a possible D gene (7 bases). Per germline, CDR1 SGHNT and CDR2 YENEEA. With 4 bases removed from V and 4 bases from J, the gap between germline ends came to 19 bases. The CDR3 has 16 residues.

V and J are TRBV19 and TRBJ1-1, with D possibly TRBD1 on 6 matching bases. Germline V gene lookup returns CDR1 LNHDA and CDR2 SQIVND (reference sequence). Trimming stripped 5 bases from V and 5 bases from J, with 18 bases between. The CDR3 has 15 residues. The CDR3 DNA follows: TGTGCCAGTAGTCCCGGCACAGGGACGAGAACTGAAGCTTTCTTT. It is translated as CASSPGTGTRTEAFF.

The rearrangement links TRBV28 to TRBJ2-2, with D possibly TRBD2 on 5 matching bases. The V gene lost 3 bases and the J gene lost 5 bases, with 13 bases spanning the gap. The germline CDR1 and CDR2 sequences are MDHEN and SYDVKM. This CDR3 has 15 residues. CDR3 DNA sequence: TGTGCCAGCAGTTTCGAAGGACCGGGGACCGGGGAGCTGTTTTTT. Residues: CASSFEGPGTGELFF.

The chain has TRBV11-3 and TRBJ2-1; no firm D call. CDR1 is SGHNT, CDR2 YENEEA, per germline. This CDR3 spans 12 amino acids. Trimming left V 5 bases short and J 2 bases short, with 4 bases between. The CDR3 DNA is TGTGCCAGCAGCGTCACCTACAATGAGCAGTTCTTC. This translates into CASSVTYNEQFF.